The present TCR beta chain was sequenced within a study of blood T cell repertoires in COVID-19. The table came from immunoSEQ multiplex PCR; TCRdb's copy has only in-frame clones and leaves some out. Among 450,000 to 600,000 clones listed, about 85% were seen once. Clinical histories supplied by participants themselves formed the basis of cohort assignment. Trimming left V 1 base short and J 2 bases short, with 10 bases between. The CDR3 extends over 15 amino acids. Germline V gene data show CDR1 as MGHRA and CDR2 as YSYEKL. Sequencing was performed on PBMCs or T cells enriched from blood (not recorded which). The source of this sequence is a young woman who had recovered from COVID-19. The genes are TRBV4-1 and TRBJ2-3, with D maybe TRBD2 (7 bases). The chain's CDR3 is CASSQAGGPTDTQYF. The CDR3 nucleotides are TGCGCCAGCAGCCAAGCGGGGGGCCCCACAGATACGCAGTATTTT.